The 16 T cell receptor beta chains in this list originate from one sample, sequenced in a study of PD-1 blockade in classical Hodgkin lymphoma. Libraries were prepared by immunoSEQ multiplex PCR; TCRdb keeps only in-frame clonotypes and omits some of them. The sample lists around 60,000 clones; roughly nine tenths were seen once. This sample's time point: cycle 4 day 1 (C4D1), after 6 weeks of nivolumab. No patient escaped relapse after autologous stem cell transplantation, and brentuximab vedotin exposure varied. Sequencing used peripheral blood mononuclear cells (PBMCs), obtained before the fourth cycle of nivolumab. These receptors came from a human donor with classical Hodgkin lymphoma.

V is TRBV19 and J is TRBJ1-1; 7 bases map to TRBD1. The CDR3 is 14 residues long. Germline V CDR1 and CDR2: LNHDA, SQIVND (reference sequence). With V trimmed by 6 bases and J by 4 bases, 8 bases remained unmatched. In nucleotides, the CDR3 is TGTGCCAGTAGCATGACAGGGTTTGCCACTGAAGCTTTCTTT. Translating gives CASSMTGFATEAFF.

The chain joins TRBV5-1 to TRBJ2-1; D is perhaps TRBD1 or TRBD2 (5 bases each). This CDR3 contains 14 residues. Trimming removed 1 base from V and 6 bases from J, with 11 bases in between. The germline gives CDR1 SGHRS, CDR2 YFSETQ. DNA for the CDR3: TGCGCCAGCAGCTTGAGAACTAGGGGCAATGAGCAGTTCTTC. Amino acids: CASSLRTRGNEQFF.

The J gene is TRBJ2-3, the V gene TRBV19; D gene ambiguous. This CDR3 is built from 15 residues. In germline, CDR1 is LNHDA, CDR2 SQIVND (reference sequence). V dropped 0 bases and J dropped 6 bases, with 13 bases sitting between them. The CDR3 DNA reads TGTGCCAGTAGTATAGACGGTACAGCCCCTGATACGCAGTATTTT. This translates into CASSIDGTAPDTQYF.

This chain links TRBV27 with TRBJ2-5; D perhaps matches TRBD2 (6 bases). This CDR3 contains 18 residues. Per germline, CDR1 MNHEY and CDR2 SMNVEV (reference sequence). The V gene lost 3 bases and the J gene lost 5 bases, with 25 bases spanning the gap. In nucleotides, the CDR3 is TGTGCCAGCAGTTTGCCTTTTCGGGACTCAAACGGCGGGGAGACCCAGTACTTC. This encodes CASSLPFRDSNGGETQYF.

In this sample, this clone turned up a few times. This rearrangement joins TRBV19 to TRBJ1-1; D is unclear. V shed 6 bases and J shed 10 bases, with 12 bases lying between them. CDR1 LNHDA and CDR2 SQIVND come from the germline V gene (reference sequence). The CDR3 consists of 11 residues. The CDR3: CASRNGFGAFF. Here the CDR3 DNA reads TGTGCCAGTAGAAATGGGTTCGGAGCTTTCTTT. Based on the CDR3 plus reference TRBV19 and TRBJ1-1, the full variable domain is DGGITQSPKYLFRKEGQNVTLSCEQNLNHDAMYWYRQDPGQGLRLIYYSQIVNDFQKGDIAEGYSVSREKKESFPLTVTSAQKNPTAFYLCASRNGFGAFFGQGTRLTVV.

V is TRBV19 and J is TRBJ1-2; TRBD1 aligns across 10 bases. This CDR3 region has 15 residues. With V trimmed by 5 bases and J by 2 bases, 5 bases remained unmatched. Germline-derived CDR1 and CDR2 are LNHDA and SQIVND (reference sequence). The CDR3 coding sequence is TGTGCCAGTAGTGTTCCGGGACAGGGGAACTATGGCTACACCTTC. Translating it yields CASSVPGQGNYGYTF.

The chain has TRBV27 and TRBJ2-7; tentatively, D is TRBD1 (5 bases). Germline lookup yields CDR1 MNHEY and CDR2 SMNVEV (reference sequence). Trimming took off 8 bases at V and 3 bases at J, with 17 bases between the two ends. This CDR3 has 14 amino acids. CDR3 residues: CASSLGQDLYEQYF. CDR3 sequence (DNA): TGTGCCAGCTCCCTAGGACAAGATCTCTACGAGCAGTACTTC.

This sequence joins TRBV10-3 and TRBJ2-7; TRBD1 might be the D (6 bases). Germline CDR1 reads ENHRY; CDR2 reads SYGVKD. This CDR3 is built from 13 residues. The V and J ends lost 6 bases and 2 bases respectively, with 11 bases between them. The CDR3 DNA is TGTGCCATCAGGCCAGGGGACCCCTACGAGCAGTACTTC. Amino acids: CAIRPGDPYEQYF.

The J gene is TRBJ2-2, the V gene TRBV9; no firm D call. Germline V CDR1 and CDR2: SGDLS, YYNGEE. V was clipped by 2 bases and J by 8 bases, with 4 bases between them. There are 11 residues in the CDR3. CDR3: CASSVTGELFF. Here the CDR3 DNA reads TGTGCCAGCAGCGTGACGGGGGAGCTGTTTTTT.

This chain joins TRBV9 and TRBJ1-3; D is unresolved. The CDR3 consists of 15 residues. The germline V gene has CDR1 SGDLS and CDR2 YYNGEE. V lost 1 base to trimming and J lost 0 bases, with 8 bases between them. CDR3 amino acids: CASSVMDSSGNTIYF. The CDR3, as DNA: TGTGCCAGCAGCGTAATGGATTCCTCTGGAAACACCATATATTTT.

The rearrangement links TRBV7-8 to TRBJ1-2; 7 bases fit TRBD1. The CDR3 extends over 14 amino acids. Germline V gene lookup returns CDR1 SGHVS and CDR2 FQNEAQ. Trimming at V came to 5 bases and at J to 8 bases, leaving 11 bases not matched to a gene. This chain's CDR3 is CASSQDRPGEGYTF. The CDR3 DNA sequence: TGTGCCAGCAGCCAGGACAGGCCAGGGGAAGGCTACACCTTC. Full variable domain (rest looked up from reference TRBV7-8 and TRBJ1-2): GAGVSQSPRYKVAKRGQDVALRCDPISGHVSLFWYQQALGQGPEFLTYFQNEAQLDKSGLPSDRFFAERPEGSVSTLKIQRTQQEDSAVYLCASSQDRPGEGYTFGSGTRLTVV.

V usage is TRBV13 and J usage is TRBJ2-2, with D possibly matching TRBD1 (6 bases). Trimming left V 3 bases short and J 5 bases short, with 16 bases between. The CDR3 is made up of 16 amino acids. Germline loops: CDR1 PRHDT, CDR2 FYEKMQ (reference sequence). The CDR3 DNA follows: TGTGCCAGCAGCTTCGGACAGAAAGGGGAGACCGGGGAGCTGTTTTTT. It encodes CASSFGQKGETGELFF.

The rearrangement joins TRBV9 to TRBJ2-1; maybe TRBD1 (6 bases). In germline, CDR1 is SGDLS, CDR2 YYNGEE. The V gene lost 0 bases and the J gene lost 3 bases, with 16 bases spanning the gap. The CDR3 runs 17 residues. DNA of the CDR3: TGTGCCAGCAGCGTAGGAGGGGGAGCGACCCTCTACAATGAGCAGTTCTTC. Amino acids: CASSVGGGATLYNEQFF.

In DNA form, the CDR3 reads TGCAGCGGCCGGGACATTTATGGCTACACCTTC. It encodes CSGRDIYGYTF. The chain is built from TRBV29-1 and TRBJ1-2, with TRBD1 as a possible D gene (6 bases). CDR1 and CDR2 (germline): SQVTM, ANQGSEA. CDR3 length: 11 residues. V lost 7 bases and J 5 bases, leaving 11 bases between the germline ends.

In DNA, the CDR3 is TGCGCCAGCAGCTTGGGACTAGCGGGGACCTACAATGAGCAGTTCTTC. Translated, it gives CASSLGLAGTYNEQFF. The chain carries TRBV5-1 and TRBJ2-1; 11 nucleotides match TRBD2. The junction had 1 base not matched to a gene; V was cut back by 0 bases and J by 2 bases. The CDR3 has 16 residues. Germline V CDR1 and CDR2: SGHRS, YFSETQ. The whole variable domain, filled in from reference TRBV5-1 and TRBJ2-1, reads KAGVTQTPRYLIKTRGQQVTLSCSPISGHRSVSWYQQTPGQGLQFLFEYFSETQRNKGNFPGRFSGRQFSNSRSEMNVSTLELGDSALYLCASSLGLAGTYNEQFFGPGTRLTVL.

This chain uses TRBV9 with TRBJ2-3; D is possibly TRBD2 (5 bases). Germline CDR1 is SGDLS and CDR2 is YYNGEE. The CDR3 is made up of 15 amino acids. Trimming stripped 0 bases from V and 2 bases from J, with 10 bases between. CDR3 protein: CASSVARGSTDTQYF. Here the CDR3 DNA reads TGTGCCAGCAGCGTAGCTCGGGGATCCACAGATACGCAGTATTTT.